A single sample is the source of the 32 T cell receptor beta chains below, sequenced in a study of OX40 agonist ivuxolimab in advanced cancers. Here immunoSEQ multiplex PCR was the method, and the copy in TCRdb shows in-frame clones only, minus some. The sample shows around 66,000 clones, around 90% of them seen only once. Here the sequenced sample was CD4+ or CD8+ T cells sorted from blood, taken in a trial of the OX40 agonist ivuxolimab. These receptors all stem from an adult with an advanced solid tumor such as melanoma, head and neck, liver or kidney cancer.

The chain uses TRBV10-3 and TRBJ1-2, with a weak D call TRBD1 (6 bases). This CDR3 has 14 amino acids. CDR1 is ENHRY and CDR2 is SYGVKD in the germline V gene. V dropped 0 bases and J dropped 4 bases, with 9 bases sitting between them. CDR3 DNA sequence: TGTGCCATCAGTGAGTCTGGACAGCTCTATGGCTACACCTTC. The encoded protein is CAISESGQLYGYTF.

CDR3 amino acids: CASSVVPNTGELFF. CDR3 DNA sequence: TGTGCCAGCAGTGTAGTCCCGAACACCGGGGAGCTGTTTTTT. J is TRBJ2-2 and V is TRBV2; D remains unclear. Germline CDR1 and CDR2: SNHLY and FYNNEI. V lost 4 bases to trimming and J lost 0 bases, with 6 bases between them. The CDR3 sequence is 14 residues long.

V is TRBV7-9 and J is TRBJ2-1; TRBD2 aligns across 7 bases. CDR3 length equals 16 residues. Germline V gene lookup returns CDR1 SEHNR and CDR2 FQNEAQ (reference sequence). The V gene end was trimmed by 5 bases and the J gene end by 7 bases; junction bases not matched to a gene: 14. For the CDR3, the DNA is TGTGCCAGCAGCCCGCGGGGACTGCCTAGCGGTAATGAGCAGTTCTTC. Encoded protein: CASSPRGLPSGNEQFF.

V and J are TRBV19 and TRBJ1-1; D call uncertain. V was cut by 1 base and J by 3 bases, with 12 bases left in between. CDR3 length: 15 residues. The germline gives CDR1 LNHDA, CDR2 SQIVND (reference sequence). Here the CDR3 reads CASSIVGREDTEAFF. CDR3 DNA sequence: TGTGCCAGTAGTATAGTCGGGAGGGAGGACACTGAAGCTTTCTTT.

The rearrangement joins TRBV6-1 to TRBJ1-5, with D perhaps TRBD1 (5 bases). V was shortened by 10 bases and J by 1 base, with 17 bases between the two germline ends. Germline V gene lookup returns CDR1 MNHNS and CDR2 SASEGT. This CDR3 has 15 residues. The CDR3 is CATLGTRGSNQPQHF. DNA of the CDR3: TGTGCCACCCTAGGAACCCGGGGGAGCAATCAGCCCCAGCATTTT.

The chain carries TRBV28 and TRBJ1-6, with 11 bases lining up with TRBD1. With 6 bases clipped from V and 4 bases from J, the junction kept 5 bases outside the gene matches. Germline-derived CDR1 and CDR2 are MDHEN and SYDVKM. This CDR3 contains 16 residues. Here the CDR3 DNA reads TGTGCCAGCAGCTGGACAGGGGGCAATTATAATTCACCCCTCCACTTT. Residues: CASSWTGGNYNSPLHF.

The rearrangement uses TRBV29-1 and TRBJ1-2, with TRBD1 identical over 9 bases. V trimming: 0 bases; J trimming: 6 bases; junction bases outside the gene matches: 5. In germline, CDR1 is SQVTM, CDR2 ANQGSEA. The length of the CDR3 is 14 residues. CDR3 bases: TGCAGCGTTGAAGATAGGGACAGGGAGAATGGCTACACCTTC. This codes for CSVEDRDRENGYTF.

The chain couples TRBV5-1 to TRBJ1-6; D perhaps matches TRBD1 (5 bases). The germline gives CDR1 SGHRS, CDR2 YFSETQ. The CDR3 runs 17 residues. The V gene lost 0 bases and the J gene lost 9 bases, with 19 bases spanning the gap. The CDR3 sequence: CASSLAPIGAGRSPLHF. DNA of the CDR3: TGCGCCAGCAGCTTGGCCCCAATAGGGGCCGGTCGTTCACCCCTCCACTTT.

CDR3 in DNA: TGTGCCAGCAGCTATCAGGGGGCCGCCTACAATGAGCAGTTCTTC. Translation gives CASSYQGAAYNEQFF. This chain connects TRBV7-3 to TRBJ2-1, with TRBD1 identical over 8 bases. CDR3 length: 15 amino acids. Per germline, CDR1 SGHTA and CDR2 FQGTGA. Trimming cost V 4 bases and J 2 bases; bases outside gene matches: 4.

Only one count was recorded for this clone. The chain uses TRBV5-8 and TRBJ2-7; possible D gene TRBD1, 6 bases. The germline gives CDR1 SGHTS, CDR2 YDEGEE. Deletions cut 4 bases from V and 2 bases from J, with 16 bases between. This CDR3 has 15 amino acids. The CDR3 sequence: CASSVGDIGAYEQYF. CDR3 sequence (DNA): TGTGCCAGCAGCGTGGGGGACATCGGAGCCTACGAGCAGTACTTC.

The chain links TRBV2 to TRBJ2-2, with unresolved D. CDR3 length: 17 residues. With 4 bases removed from V and 3 bases from J, the gap between germline ends came to 18 bases. Germline loops: CDR1 SNHLY, CDR2 FYNNEI. CDR3 amino acids: CASSATRFNLDTGELFF. CDR3 sequence (DNA): TGTGCCAGCAGTGCGACCCGTTTTAATTTGGACACCGGGGAGCTGTTTTTT.

CDR3 nucleotide sequence: TGTGCCAGTAGTATCAAGACAGAAGCTAACTATGGCTACACCTTC. Amino acids: CASSIKTEANYGYTF. The genes are TRBV19 and TRBJ1-2; the D gene is possibly TRBD1 (5 bases). Per the germline V gene, CDR1 is LNHDA and CDR2 is SQIVND (reference sequence). Trimming removed 3 bases from V and 0 bases from J, with 11 bases in between. This CDR3 is built from 15 residues.

The chain uses TRBV6-6 and TRBJ2-3; the match to TRBD1 covers 11 bases. Trimming took 2 bases from V and 5 from J; bases not matched to a gene: 6. Germline V CDR1 and CDR2: MNHNY, SVGAGI (reference sequence). The CDR3 runs 16 residues. The CDR3 protein is CASSYHGQGARDTQYF. As DNA, the CDR3 is TGTGCCAGCAGTTACCATGGACAGGGGGCGCGAGATACGCAGTATTTT.

The genes are TRBV7-2 and TRBJ2-7; 9 nucleotides match TRBD2. The trim removed 1 base at V and 0 bases at J, leaving 1 base unmatched. Germline V gene sequence: CDR1 SGHTA, CDR2 FQGNSA. This CDR3 is 15 amino acids long. CDR3 DNA sequence: TGTGCCAGCAGCTTAGATAGCGGGGGCTCCTACGAGCAGTACTTC. Protein sequence: CASSLDSGGSYEQYF.

The chain couples TRBV25-1 to TRBJ1-1; 8 bases are a match to TRBD1. The junction had 11 bases not matched to a gene; V was cut back by 4 bases and J by 4 bases. This CDR3 has 16 residues. Germline V gene sequence: CDR1 MGHDK, CDR2 SYGVNS. CDR3 nucleotide sequence: TGTGCCAGCAGTGGAGACAACAGGGGGTCAGGCACTGAAGCTTTCTTT. Amino acid sequence: CASSGDNRGSGTEAFF. The full variable domain, completed using reference TRBV25-1 and TRBJ1-1, is EADIYQTPRYLVIGTGKKITLECSQTMGHDKMYWYQQDPGMELHLIHYSYGVNSTEKGDLSSESTVSRIRTEHFPLTLESARPSHTSQYLCASSGDNRGSGTEAFFGQGTRLTVV.

V is TRBV27 and J is TRBJ2-7, with 10 bases aligning to TRBD1. The CDR3 spans 16 residues. Germline V gene sequence: CDR1 MNHEY, CDR2 SMNVEV (reference sequence). Unmatched junction bases numbered 4, after V lost 2 bases and J lost 0 bases. CDR3 nucleotide sequence: TGTGCCAGCAGTTTACTCAGGACAGGGGGCTCCTACGAGCAGTACTTC. It encodes CASSLLRTGGSYEQYF.

This sequence joins TRBV5-1 and TRBJ2-2; 8 nucleotides match TRBD1. Germline CDR1 reads SGHRS; CDR2 reads YFSETQ. V shed 0 bases, J shed 1 base, and the junction held 5 bases outside the gene matches. This CDR3 contains 17 residues. The CDR3 region is CASSLGSGQENTGELFF. In DNA form, the CDR3 reads TGCGCCAGCAGCTTGGGATCGGGACAGGAGAACACCGGGGAGCTGTTTTTT.

The chain joins TRBV10-3 to TRBJ2-3; TRBD1 matches at 7 bases. Unmatched junction bases numbered 7, after V lost 5 bases and J lost 2 bases. This CDR3 has 15 amino acids. Germline V gives CDR1 ENHRY, CDR2 SYGVKD. The CDR3 is CAISPGQVLTDTQYF. The CDR3 region has the DNA TGTGCCATCAGTCCTGGACAGGTTCTCACAGATACGCAGTATTTT.

V usage is TRBV27 and J usage is TRBJ1-1, with D unresolved. CDR1 MNHEY and CDR2 SMNVEV come from the germline V gene (reference sequence). The V gene lost 3 bases and the J gene lost 8 bases, with 25 bases spanning the gap. This CDR3 spans 17 amino acids. The CDR3 DNA follows: TGTGCCAGCAGTTTTTTTGGTAGAGCTACTGAGTCGATCGAAGCTTTCTTT. Translation gives CASSFFGRATESIEAFF.

Note on this clone: A read error may account for a junction end that differs from germline. J is TRBJ2-3 and V is TRBV30; D perhaps matches TRBD2 (6 bases). CDR3 length: 14 amino acids. The germline gives CDR1 GTSNPN, CDR2 SVGIG (reference sequence). CDR3 protein: CAGRLGTIPDTQYF. CDR3 DNA: TGTGCCGGGAGACTAGGCACAATACCAGATACGCAGTATTTT.

The CDR3 coding sequence is TGTGCCAGCAGCTTCCCATCCCCCGGGGGGGCAGGTGGAAACACCATATATTTT. It specifies CASSFPSPGGAGGNTIYF. The rearrangement uses TRBV5-4 and TRBJ1-3, with TRBD1 as a possible D gene (6 bases). This CDR3 spans 18 amino acids. Between the trimmed V and J ends, which lost 2 bases and 3 bases, there was a span of 21 bases. In germline, CDR1 is SGHNT, CDR2 YYREEE (reference sequence). Full variable domain (remainder filled in from reference TRBV5-4 and TRBJ1-3): ETGVTQSPTHLIKTRGQQVTLRCSSQSGHNTVSWYQQALGQGPQFIFQYYREEENGRGNFPPRFSGLQFPNYSSELNVNALELDDSALYLCASSFPSPGGAGGNTIYFGEGSWLTVV.

The chain recombines TRBV11-3 with TRBJ2-2, with TRBD1 as a possible D gene (5 bases). Germline V gene data show CDR1 as SGHNT and CDR2 as YENEEA. Trimming removed 8 bases at V and 6 bases at J, with 16 bases between. The CDR3 extends over 14 amino acids. This CDR3 reads CASFFRVYPGELFF. CDR3 nucleotide sequence: TGTGCCAGCTTCTTCAGGGTCTACCCCGGGGAGCTGTTTTTT.

J is TRBJ1-2 and V is TRBV28; TRBD1 agrees at 8 bases. The CDR3 spans 16 residues. V was pared by 5 bases and J by 4 bases, with 12 bases of the junction left unmatched. CDR1 and CDR2 (germline): MDHEN, SYDVKM. The CDR3 nucleotides read TGTGCCAGCAGTCCAAGGACAGGGAGTTTTTCCTATGGCTACACCTTC. Its protein product is CASSPRTGSFSYGYTF.

This chain joins TRBV6-6 and TRBJ2-1, with 13 bases matching TRBD2. The CDR3 consists of 15 residues. CDR1 MNHNY and CDR2 SVGAGI come from the germline V gene (reference sequence). Germline trimming cut 4 bases from V and 9 bases from J; bases unmatched to any gene: 6. The CDR3 region has the DNA TGTGCCAGCAGTTTACTAGCGGGAGGGCCGGGTGAGCAGTTCTTC. Translated, it gives CASSLLAGGPGEQFF.

By share, this clone counts as medium-sized. This sequence joins TRBV28 and TRBJ2-5, with 8 bases lining up with TRBD2. This CDR3 has 13 residues. Germline loops: CDR1 MDHEN, CDR2 SYDVKM. Unmatched junction bases numbered 2, after V lost 1 base and J lost 7 bases. CDR3 amino acids: CASSLSGGRTQYF. The CDR3, as DNA: TGTGCCAGCAGTTTATCGGGGGGGCGGACCCAGTACTTC.

This sequence joins TRBV19 and TRBJ1-2, with 7 bases identical to TRBD1. The CDR3 length is 16 residues. The germline V gene encodes CDR1 LNHDA and CDR2 SQIVND (reference sequence). Losses at the gene ends were 5 bases for V and 0 bases for J; bases not matched to a gene: 9. CDR3 coding DNA: TGTGCCAGTAGTTTCGTAACAGGGGAAGCTAACTATGGCTACACCTTC. Residues: CASSFVTGEANYGYTF.

The gene calls are TRBV7-7 and TRBJ2-5, with 7 bases matching TRBD2. The CDR3 runs to 15 residues. V shed 5 bases and J 4 bases; nucleotides not matched to a gene: 10. Germline CDR1 SSHAT, CDR2 FNYEAQ (reference sequence). CDR3 nucleotides: TGTGCCAGCAGCCAGTGGGGGGGTCTGGGAGAGACCCAGTACTTC. Protein product: CASSQWGGLGETQYF.

This clone appeared a few times. J is TRBJ2-7 and V is TRBV7-8, with 9 positions matching TRBD2. V lost 1 base, J lost 5 bases, and 9 bases stayed unmatched. This CDR3 region has 16 residues. CDR1 is SGHVS and CDR2 is FQNEAQ in the germline V gene. Here the CDR3 reads CASSLVVVAGVDEQYF. The CDR3 nucleotides read TGTGCCAGCAGCTTAGTTGTGGTAGCGGGAGTCGACGAGCAGTACTTC. Using reference TRBV7-8 and TRBJ2-7 for the parts outside the CDR3, the full variable domain is GAGVSQSPRYKVAKRGQDVALRCDPISGHVSLFWYQQALGQGPEFLTYFQNEAQLDKSGLPSDRFFAERPEGSVSTLKIQRTQQEDSAVYLCASSLVVVAGVDEQYFGPGTRLTVT.

The chain carries TRBV2 and TRBJ2-3, with 14 bases fitting TRBD2. Trimming removed 5 bases from V and 6 bases from J; junction bases left unmatched: 7. The CDR3 is made up of 16 amino acids. In germline, CDR1 is SNHLY, CDR2 FYNNEI. CDR3 nucleotides: TGTGCCAGCAGTCAACAGACTAGCGGGGGGGCGGATACGCAGTATTTT. Amino acids: CASSQQTSGGADTQYF.

This chain's CDR3 is CASSQDHQETQYF. The DNA for the CDR3 is TGTGCCAGCAGCCAAGACCACCAAGAGACCCAGTACTTC. This chain connects TRBV14 to TRBJ2-5, with D uncertain. Trimming removed 0 bases at V and 0 bases at J, with 2 bases between. From germline, CDR1 is SGHDN and CDR2 FVKESK. The CDR3 is 13 residues long.

The rearrangement links TRBV19 to TRBJ1-4, with D unresolved. CDR1 and CDR2 (germline): LNHDA, SQIVND (reference sequence). This CDR3 has 11 residues. Trimming took 2 bases from V and 12 from J, leaving 7 bases between them. The CDR3 loop is CASSISQQLFF. CDR3 bases: TGTGCCAGTAGTATATCACAACAACTGTTTTTT.

This chain uses TRBV5-1 with TRBJ1-1; the D gene is possibly TRBD1 (5 bases). Germline V gives CDR1 SGHRS, CDR2 YFSETQ. V was pared by 4 bases and J by 0 bases, with 7 bases between. This CDR3 is 13 amino acids long. CDR3 loop: CASSTQVNTEAFF. As DNA, the CDR3 is TGCGCCAGCAGCACACAGGTGAACACTGAAGCTTTCTTT.